This T cell receptor (beta chain) derives from a study of cytomegalovirus exposure and HLA in healthy donors. Study-wide background: Earlier, about 180 million T cells were analyzed, and 90 million to 140 million unique TCR beta sequences were found among them. Findings and limits, study-wide: Most TCR sequences proved rare, with some public TCRs found in many donors.

Points on this clone: Its antigen is not identified.

V was pared by 5 bases and J by 2 bases, with 6 bases of the junction left unmatched. Per the germline V gene, CDR1 is GTSNPN and CDR2 is SVGIG (reference sequence). CDR3 length: 14 residues. The PCR contained 60 Vbeta and 13 Jbeta primers. Using immunoSEQ multiplex PCR, the repertoire was profiled, and TCRdb retains in-frame clones only, with some absent. The sample has about 170,000 clones; around 77% are singletons. This clonotype was obtained from a female donor in good health and CMV-seronegative. The chain has TRBV30 and TRBJ2-3; 8 nucleotides match TRBD2. The source material was PBMCs. In DNA form, the CDR3 reads TGTGCCTGGGCGCGGGGGGACCCCACAGATACGCAGTATTTT. This sequence encodes CAWARGDPTDTQYF. Full variable domain (remainder filled in from reference TRBV30 and TRBJ2-3): SQTIHQWPATLVQPVGSPLSLECTVEGTSNPNLYWYRQAAGRGLQLLFYSVGIGQISSEVPQNLSASRPQDRQFILSSKKLLLSDSGFYLCAWARGDPTDTQYFGPGTRLTVL.